Shown below are 22 T cell receptor beta chains from a single sample sequenced in a study of blood T cell repertoires in COVID-19 (dated by TCRdb to 2020 to 2022). Library preparation employed the immunoSEQ multiplex PCR assay. The clones in this table, taken by TCRdb from immuneACCESS, are in-frame only. Not every clone is retained; where verified, under half of the shortfall comes from an unresolved V gene, and the cause of the rest is unknown. A total of 150,000 to 200,000 clones appear in this sample, approximately 80% of them only once. The biggest ten clones account for about 10% of the sample. The sequenced material came from PBMCs or T cells enriched from blood (not recorded which). The receptor set was obtained from a man aged 50-60 years who had recovered from COVID-19.

V and J are TRBV6-5 and TRBJ2-1; TRBD2 agrees at 8 bases. The CDR3 totals 15 residues. Germline V gene lookup returns CDR1 MNHEY and CDR2 SVGAGI. V shed 6 bases and J 5 bases; nucleotides not matched to a gene: 9. The CDR3 sequence is CASRSGPSGHNEQFF. The CDR3 nucleotides are TGTGCCAGCAGATCTGGGCCTAGCGGGCACAATGAGCAGTTCTTC.

This clone was recorded once. This sequence joins TRBV5-1 and TRBJ2-5, with a possible D match to TRBD1 (6 bases). The germline V and J ends were trimmed by 1 base and 3 bases, with 7 bases remaining between them. Per the germline V gene, CDR1 is SGHRS and CDR2 is YFSETQ. This CDR3 is built from 13 residues. Written as DNA, the CDR3 is TGCGCCAGCAGCTTGAGACAGGAAGAGACCCAGTACTTC. It is translated as CASSLRQEETQYF.

This clone was found a few times. The gene calls are TRBV27 and TRBJ1-3; D unclear. Trimming cost V 5 bases and J 2 bases, with 10 bases left between them. This CDR3 comprises 14 residues. The germline CDR1 and CDR2 sequences are MNHEY and SMNVEV (reference sequence). CDR3 coding DNA: TGTGCCAGCAGTCGAGGGTTAACTGGAAACACCATATATTTT. This codes for CASSRGLTGNTIYF.

V usage is TRBV5-1 and J usage is TRBJ2-7; 11 positions agree with TRBD2. V lost 4 bases and J lost 7; bases outside the gene matches: 7. CDR3 length: 14 residues. The V gene's germline CDR1 is SGHRS and CDR2 YFSETQ. CDR3 protein: CASSTGLAVWEQYF. In DNA form, the CDR3 reads TGCGCCAGCAGCACGGGACTAGCGGTCTGGGAGCAGTACTTC. Looking up the rest from reference TRBV5-1 and TRBJ2-7 gives the full variable domain: KAGVTQTPRYLIKTRGQQVTLSCSPISGHRSVSWYQQTPGQGLQFLFEYFSETQRNKGNFPGRFSGRQFSNSRSEMNVSTLELGDSALYLCASSTGLAVWEQYFGPGTRLTVT.

The rearrangement links TRBV6-5 to TRBJ1-4; D is ambiguous. The CDR3 sequence is 13 residues long. Germline V gives CDR1 MNHEY, CDR2 SVGAGI. V lost 4 bases to trimming and J lost 2 bases, with 5 bases between them. The CDR3 DNA reads TGTGCCAGCAGTTTGCGCACTAATGAAAAACTGTTTTTT. Translation gives CASSLRTNEKLFF.

This clone has just a few counts. Other DNA sequences within the sample encode an identical CDR3. This chain joins TRBV3-1 (or the pseudogene TRBV3-2) and TRBJ1-5; D gene ambiguous. Between the trimmed V and J ends, which lost 1 base and 1 base, there was a span of 5 bases. This CDR3 region has 14 residues. Germline V gene data show CDR1 as LGHDT and CDR2 as YNNKEL (reference sequence). The CDR3 reads CASSQAGSNQPQHF. The CDR3 DNA reads as TGTGCCAGCAGCCAAGCGGGGAGCAATCAGCCCCAGCATTTT.

The V and J genes are TRBV5-1 and TRBJ2-5, with TRBD1 as a possible D gene (5 bases). The CDR3 covers 14 residues. CDR1 is SGHRS, CDR2 YFSETQ, per germline. V was shortened by 1 base and J by 5 bases, with 12 bases between the two germline ends. DNA for the CDR3: TGCGCCAGCAGCTTGCAGGGAAAGGAGGAGACCCAGTACTTC. Amino acids: CASSLQGKEETQYF.

The chain uses TRBV19 and TRBJ2-2; D is perhaps TRBD2 (5 bases). Deletions cut 0 bases from V and 5 bases from J, with 7 bases between. The CDR3 consists of 14 residues. The germline V gene has CDR1 LNHDA and CDR2 SQIVND (reference sequence). DNA for the CDR3: TGTGCCAGTAGTATAGATCCGGGGACCGGGGAGCTGTTTTTT. Its translation is CASSIDPGTGELFF.

The CDR3, as DNA: TGTGCCAGCACCGGGACAGGGACCGGGGAGCTGTTTTTT. This translates into CASTGTGTGELFF. This chain links TRBV5-6 with TRBJ2-2, with 9 bases aligning to TRBD1. The CDR3 contains 13 residues. Germline CDR1 and CDR2: SGHDT and YYEEEE. The V gene end was trimmed by 6 bases and the J gene end by 5 bases; junction bases not matched to a gene: 2.

This chain links TRBV5-1 with TRBJ2-1; 8 nucleotides match TRBD2. The length of the CDR3 is 16 residues. Unmatched junction bases numbered 8, after V lost 2 bases and J lost 4 bases. Germline assignment: CDR1 SGHRS and CDR2 YFSETQ. The chain's CDR3 is CASSLFRGGTYNEQFF. CDR3 in DNA: TGCGCCAGCAGCTTATTTCGGGGGGGAACATACAATGAGCAGTTCTTC. Combining the CDR3 with reference TRBV5-1 and TRBJ2-1 gives the whole variable domain KAGVTQTPRYLIKTRGQQVTLSCSPISGHRSVSWYQQTPGQGLQFLFEYFSETQRNKGNFPGRFSGRQFSNSRSEMNVSTLELGDSALYLCASSLFRGGTYNEQFFGPGTRLTVL.

CDR3 DNA: TGTGCCAGCTCACCACAAGGACTAGCGAGCGAGCAGTACTTC. The encoded protein is CASSPQGLASEQYF. The chain has TRBV18 and TRBJ2-7; 9 positions agree with TRBD2. Germline V lookup: CDR1 KGHSH, CDR2 LQKENI. This CDR3 is built from 14 residues. With V trimmed by 1 base and J by 6 bases, 4 bases remained unmatched.

This clone was seen only a few times. V and J are TRBV27 and TRBJ2-3; 8 nucleotides agree with TRBD2. The V gene's germline CDR1 is MNHEY and CDR2 SMNVEV (reference sequence). The CDR3 spans 15 residues. V lost 6 bases to trimming and J lost 3 bases; unmatched junction nucleotides: 8. CDR3 loop: CASSPQAGATDTQYF. In DNA form, the CDR3 reads TGTGCCAGCAGCCCACAAGCGGGGGCTACAGATACGCAGTATTTT.

This clone was seen only once. V and J are TRBV11-2 and TRBJ2-5; D is perhaps TRBD2 (6 bases). CDR3 length: 15 amino acids. CDR1 and CDR2 from the germline V gene are SGHAT and FQNNGV. The V end was cut by 2 bases, the J end by 4 bases, with 14 bases between. The CDR3 protein is CASSLIPTSLETQYF. CDR3 in DNA: TGTGCCAGCAGCTTAATCCCGACTAGTTTAGAGACCCAGTACTTC.

The chain recombines TRBV5-6 with TRBJ2-7, with D possibly TRBD1 on 6 matching bases. Germline values: CDR1 SGHDT, CDR2 YYEEEE. The CDR3 totals 14 residues. V lost 7 bases to trimming and J lost 2 bases, with 16 bases between them. In nucleotides, the CDR3 is TGTGCCAGCCTAGATTGGACAGCAGCCTACGAGCAGTACTTC. Translation gives CASLDWTAAYEQYF.

This chain links TRBV13 with TRBJ2-1; D is possibly TRBD2 (5 bases). Trimming took off 2 bases at V and 9 bases at J, with 14 bases between the two ends. The CDR3 extends over 14 amino acids. Germline V gene sequence: CDR1 PRHDT, CDR2 FYEKMQ (reference sequence). CDR3 bases: TGTGCCAGCAGCTTAAGCGGCGGCTTGGCTGAGCAGTTCTTC. Protein product: CASSLSGGLAEQFF.

The CDR3 region has the DNA TGCGCCAGCAGCCAAGGATTTGGGGGCCCCGAGCCTGGTTCACCCCTCCACTTT. Protein: CASSQGFGGPEPGSPLHF. V gene TRBV4-1 combines with J gene TRBJ1-6, with D perhaps matching TRBD1 (6 bases). The CDR3 consists of 18 residues. CDR1 MGHRA and CDR2 YSYEKL come from the germline V gene. V was cut by 1 base and J by 9 bases, with 22 bases left in between.

V is TRBV6-5 and J is TRBJ2-7; 9 bases align to TRBD1. This CDR3 comprises 15 residues. Germline values: CDR1 MNHEY, CDR2 SVGAGI. The V gene end was trimmed by 2 bases and the J gene end by 5 bases; junction bases not matched to a gene: 7. The CDR3 reads CASSYPGTGPNEQYF. CDR3 bases: TGTGCCAGCAGTTACCCCGGGACAGGGCCCAACGAGCAGTACTTC.

This clone was observed once. This rearrangement joins TRBV29-1 to TRBJ2-7, with TRBD2 matching 14 bases. Germline CDR1 and CDR2: SQVTM and ANQGSEA. After removal of 6 bases from V and 0 bases from J, the junction contained 7 bases not matched to a gene. There are 16 residues in the CDR3. DNA for the CDR3: TGCAGCGTGAAAGGGACTAGCGGGGGTAGCTCCTACGAGCAGTACTTC. It encodes CSVKGTSGGSSYEQYF.

The rearrangement joins TRBV14 to TRBJ2-7; TRBD2 matches at 11 bases. Unmatched junction bases numbered 0, after V lost 2 bases and J lost 6 bases. The CDR3 contains 13 residues. Germline values: CDR1 SGHDN, CDR2 FVKESK. The CDR3 loop is CASSQTSGSEQYF. DNA of the CDR3: TGTGCCAGCAGCCAAACTAGCGGGAGCGAGCAGTACTTC.

This rearrangement joins TRBV7-9 to TRBJ2-2; perhaps TRBD1 as D (6 bases). With 6 bases removed from V and 8 bases from J, the gap between germline ends came to 19 bases. The CDR3 length is 15 residues. Germline V gene lookup returns CDR1 SEHNR and CDR2 FQNEAQ (reference sequence). The CDR3 is CASRSNTQGPGELFF. The CDR3 nucleotides read TGTGCCAGCAGATCAAATACACAGGGCCCGGGGGAGCTGTTTTTT.

The chain joins TRBV5-4 to TRBJ2-4; weak D call: TRBD2 (5 bases). Trimming removed 5 bases at V and 0 bases at J, with 12 bases between. CDR3 length: 15 residues. The germline V gene encodes CDR1 SGHNT and CDR2 YYREEE (reference sequence). The CDR3 DNA sequence: TGTGCCAGCAGATCGGCCCGGGAAGCCAAAAACATTCAGTACTTC. It yields the protein CASRSAREAKNIQYF.

The rearrangement links TRBV7-6 to TRBJ2-7; the match to TRBD1 covers 8 bases. Germline CDR1 and CDR2: SGHVS and FNYEAQ. V lost 0 bases, J lost 1 base, and 5 bases stayed unmatched. There are 16 residues in the CDR3. This CDR3 reads CASSLAGTGWSYEQYF. CDR3 nucleotides: TGTGCCAGCAGCTTAGCCGGGACAGGTTGGTCCTACGAGCAGTACTTC.